The present TCR beta chain was sequenced within a study of T cell responses to AZD1222 COVID-19 vaccine. Produced via immunoSEQ multiplex PCR; TCRdb's table is partial and in-frame only. Among 60,000 to 75,000 clones, around four fifths were seen once, and the ten largest hold 5.5% to 7%. The V segment lost 8 bases and the J segment 2 bases; nucleotides outside the gene matches: 13. The CDR3 length is 16 residues. The germline gives CDR1 SNHLY, CDR2 FYNNEI. The sequences come from peripheral blood, collected 28 days after the second AZD1222 dose. This receptor was identified in an adult who received the AZD1222 COVID-19 vaccine. The chain recombines TRBV2 with TRBJ2-3; TRBD2 agrees at 7 bases. In DNA form, the CDR3 reads TGTGCCAGCTGCAGAGAAAAGCGGGGAACCACAGATACGCAGTATTTT. Translated, it gives CASCREKRGTTDTQYF.